This T cell receptor beta chain comes out of a study of post-analysis software for immune sequencing data (dated by TCRdb to between 2015 and 2016). Regarding the complete study: Relapsing-remitting, secondary progressive and progressive-relapsing multiple sclerosis were recorded as disease courses, and subtype annotation was lacking for some patients. A subset of samples was prepared in parallel using single-end sample barcoding, then pooled and co-amplified after Illumina adapter ligation. The multiple sclerosis patient repertoires were compared with about a dozen previously published healthy control repertoires from donors aged roughly 6 to 27 years. Broad study findings and their caveats: Significantly higher frequencies in patients than in controls were found for roughly 5 TRBV segments, including TRBV5-6, TRBV5-1 and TRBV20-1. Multiple sclerosis patients had significantly lower normalized Chao1 diversity than controls, a result that suggests substantial peripheral T-cell clonal expansion. Strong co-clustering of samples prepared in the same batch was shown by direct clustering with F measure, prompting a batch-effect correction. The control group was slightly older than the multiple sclerosis patient group.

This clonotype showed up just a few times. Its antigen is unknown. It has no much larger one-base neighbor in the sample; base qualities were not kept. The CDR3 contains 16 residues, cysteine and phenylalanine counted. Only the CDR3 DNA is retained, 48 bases long and in frame from the first base. Clipping removes 4 bases from V and 2 bases from J, with 5 as the unmatched junction base count. According to the germline V gene, CDR1 reads LGHNA and CDR2 reads YSLEER. TCR beta repertoires were profiled from peripheral blood of approximately 13 young patients with multiple sclerosis to demonstrate the VDJtools post-analysis software. The multiple sclerosis patients were children and adolescents between about 6 and 16 years of age. Libraries were constructed by PCR. TCRdb records Illumina HiSeq 2500 as the sequencer. Unique molecular identifiers were incorporated into TCR beta cDNA libraries to reduce PCR and sequencing biases. Per 1 to 10 million input T cells, around 500,000 cDNA molecules were obtained, such that each molecule approximated one T cell. The patient libraries were prepared and sequenced using the same protocol as the earlier healthy control dataset. Samples belonging to the same batch were prepared together, multiplexed and sequenced on a shared HiSeq lane. As for how the authors treated the data: Raw barcoded reads were processed with MIGEC, discarding single-read molecular identifier groups before consensus assembly and CDR3 extraction. VDJtools was used for post-analysis of the clonotype tables, with diversity normalized by down-sampling every dataset to the smallest sample size. To correct batch-related cross-sample contamination, repertoire overlap clustering matched CDR3 amino acid sequences but not nucleotide sequences. TCRdb handled the public reads itself, with Q25 trimming in fastp and clone calling in MiXCR, and kept productive beta chains. Each entry is one CDR3 protein sequence, shown with its most common DNA and genes. V and J calls and clone size were set by TCRdb, not the authors. For this sample the table gives hundreds of thousands of distinct CDR3 sequences, of which just under 30% were detected only once. The ten biggest clones cover around 0.6% of the sample.

The sequenced sample was blood. The receptor's source is a girl aged 10 to 17 with multiple sclerosis. The rearrangement combines TRBV4-3 with TRBJ2-6; 7 middle bases align to TRBD1. At the DNA level, the sequence is TGCGCCAGCAGCCCAGGGGGAAGTACTGGGGCCAACGTCCTGACTTTC. The encoded protein is CASSPGGSTGANVLTF.